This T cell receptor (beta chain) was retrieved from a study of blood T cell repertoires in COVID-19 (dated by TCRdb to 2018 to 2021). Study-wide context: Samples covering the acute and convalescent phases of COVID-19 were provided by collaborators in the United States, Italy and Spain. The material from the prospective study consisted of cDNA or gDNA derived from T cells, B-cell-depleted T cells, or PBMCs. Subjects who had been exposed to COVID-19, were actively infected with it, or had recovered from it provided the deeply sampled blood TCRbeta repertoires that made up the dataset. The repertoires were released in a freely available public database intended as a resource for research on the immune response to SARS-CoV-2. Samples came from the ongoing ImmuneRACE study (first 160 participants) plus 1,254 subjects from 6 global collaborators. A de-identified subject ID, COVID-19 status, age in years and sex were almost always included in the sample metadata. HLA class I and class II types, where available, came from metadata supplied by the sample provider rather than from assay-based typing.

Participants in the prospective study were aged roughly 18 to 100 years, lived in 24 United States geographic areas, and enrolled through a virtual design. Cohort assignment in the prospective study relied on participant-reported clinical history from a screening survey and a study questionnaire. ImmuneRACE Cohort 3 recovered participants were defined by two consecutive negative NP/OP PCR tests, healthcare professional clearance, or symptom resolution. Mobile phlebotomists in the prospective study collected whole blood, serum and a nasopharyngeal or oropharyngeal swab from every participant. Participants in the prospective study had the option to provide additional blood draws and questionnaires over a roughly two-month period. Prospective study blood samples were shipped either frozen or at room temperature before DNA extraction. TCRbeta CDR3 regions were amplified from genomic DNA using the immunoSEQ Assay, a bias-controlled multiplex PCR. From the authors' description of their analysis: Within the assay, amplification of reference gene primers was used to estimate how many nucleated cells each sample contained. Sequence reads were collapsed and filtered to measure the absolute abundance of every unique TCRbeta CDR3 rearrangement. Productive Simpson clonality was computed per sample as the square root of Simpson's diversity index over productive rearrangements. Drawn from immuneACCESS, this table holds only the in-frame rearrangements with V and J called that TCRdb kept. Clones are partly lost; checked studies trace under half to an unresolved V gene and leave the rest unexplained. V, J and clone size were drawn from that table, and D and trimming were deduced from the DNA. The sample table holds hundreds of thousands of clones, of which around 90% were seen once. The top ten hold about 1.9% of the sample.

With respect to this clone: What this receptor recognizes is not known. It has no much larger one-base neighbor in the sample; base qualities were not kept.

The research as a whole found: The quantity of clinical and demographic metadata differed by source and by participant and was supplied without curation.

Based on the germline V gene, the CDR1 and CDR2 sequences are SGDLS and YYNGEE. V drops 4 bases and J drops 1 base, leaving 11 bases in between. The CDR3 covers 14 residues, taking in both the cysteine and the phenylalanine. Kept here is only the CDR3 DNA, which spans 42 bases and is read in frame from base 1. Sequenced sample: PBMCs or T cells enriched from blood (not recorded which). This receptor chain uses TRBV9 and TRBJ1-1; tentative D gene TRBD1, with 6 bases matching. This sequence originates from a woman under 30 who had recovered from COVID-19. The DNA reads TGTGCCAGCAGCCCCCAGACAGGGAACACTGAAGCTTTCTTT. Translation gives CASSPQTGNTEAFF. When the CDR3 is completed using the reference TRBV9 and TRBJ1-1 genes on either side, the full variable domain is DSGVTQTPKHLITATGQRVTLRCSPRSGDLSVYWYQQSLDQGLQFLIQYYNGEERAKGNILERFSAQQFPDLHSELNLSSLELGDSALYFCASSPQTGNTEAFFGQGTRLTVV.